Below are 27 T cell receptor beta chains sequenced from a single sample in a study of graft-versus-host responses after intestinal transplantation (dated by TCRdb to about 2021). Receptor libraries were prepared by the immunoSEQ multiplex PCR assay. This is the immuneACCESS table as TCRdb keeps it, with only in-frame sequences that have V and J called. A part of the clones is gone; compared with another copy, unresolved V genes explain less than half, and the rest is unexplained. The sample table lists about 25,000 clones, around 94% of them with a count of one. The ten most abundant clones make up approximately 0.82% of the sample. This material consisted of PBMCs, taken 30 days after intestinal transplant. Receptor source: a human patient who received an intestinal transplant, so some T cells may come from the graft donor.

This clone was found once. The V gene is TRBV5-4, the J gene TRBJ2-2; 9 bases are shared with TRBD2. Germline V gene data show CDR1 as SGHNT and CDR2 as YYREEE (reference sequence). V dropped 5 bases and J dropped 5; count of bases not matched to a gene: 4. The CDR3 spans 14 residues. The CDR3 DNA reads as TGTGCCAGCAGTCCGGGACTAGCTACCGGGGAGCTGTTTTTT. Translated, it gives CASSPGLATGELFF.

The J gene is TRBJ2-7, the V gene TRBV28; 11 bases are shared with TRBD2. The germline V gene has CDR1 MDHEN and CDR2 SYDVKM. J lost 2 bases, V lost 4 bases, and 19 bases had no gene match. The CDR3 has 20 amino acids. The CDR3 DNA reads as TGTGCCAGCAGTTCGTCGGGAGGGGGCCGGCTAGCGGGAGGTACCTACGAGCAGTACTTC. Encoded protein: CASSSSGGGRLAGGTYEQYF. The whole variable domain, remainder taken from reference TRBV28 and TRBJ2-7, is DVKVTQSSRYLVKRTGEKVFLECVQDMDHENMFWYRQDPGLGLRLIYFSYDVKMKEKGDIPEGYSVSREKKERFSLILESASTNQTSMYLCASSSSGGGRLAGGTYEQYFGPGTRLTVT.

The V and J genes are TRBV7-3 and TRBJ1-1; D is unresolved. The CDR3 runs 15 residues. V was pared by 0 bases and J by 4 bases, with 12 bases between. The germline V gene has CDR1 SGHTA and CDR2 FQGTGA. The CDR3 here is CASSLTGGSSTEAFF. The CDR3, as DNA: TGTGCCAGCAGCTTAACGGGTGGCAGTAGCACTGAAGCTTTCTTT.

The V and J genes are TRBV15 and TRBJ2-1; the match to TRBD1 covers 9 bases. V lost 11 bases and J lost 5; bases outside the gene matches: 13. This CDR3 has 15 residues. From germline, CDR1 is LNHNV and CDR2 YYDKDF (reference sequence). CDR3 coding DNA: TGTGCCGCCCGAACACCGGGACAGGGACACAATGAGCAGTTCTTC. Protein product: CAARTPGQGHNEQFF.

CDR3 nucleotides: TGCGCCAGCAGCCTAAACTCTTACGAGCAGTACTTC. This gives the protein CASSLNSYEQYF. The chain joins TRBV5-1 to TRBJ2-5; no definite D call. The DNA end lines up better with TRBJ2-7; the J call may be wrong. CDR1 and CDR2 from the germline V gene are SGHRS and YFSETQ. The CDR3 length is 12 residues.

The count of this clone is one. The rearrangement uses TRBV11-2 and TRBJ2-3; either TRBD1 or TRBD2 may supply D (6 bases each). Germline V gene sequence: CDR1 SGHAT, CDR2 FQNNGV. V shed 5 bases and J shed 2 bases, with 14 bases lying between them. The CDR3 runs to 15 residues. This CDR3 reads CASSQIGGHTDTQYF. CDR3 in DNA: TGTGCCAGCAGCCAGATAGGGGGGCACACAGATACGCAGTATTTT. Drawing the rest from reference TRBV11-2 and TRBJ2-3, the complete variable domain is EAGVAQSPRYKIIEKRQSVAFWCNPISGHATLYWYQQILGQGPKLLIQFQNNGVVDDSQLPKDRFSAERLKGVDSTLKIQPAKLEDSAVYLCASSQIGGHTDTQYFGPGTRLTVL.

The chain uses TRBV19 and TRBJ2-2; maybe TRBD2 (5 bases). Germline V gene sequence: CDR1 LNHDA, CDR2 SQIVND (reference sequence). V lost 0 bases and J 3 bases, leaving 20 bases between the germline ends. This CDR3 is built from 19 residues. Here the CDR3 reads CASSIDPSRNYVDTGELFF. As DNA, the CDR3 is TGTGCCAGTAGTATAGATCCTAGCCGGAACTACGTGGACACCGGGGAGCTGTTTTTT.

This clone was picked up one time. The J gene is TRBJ2-1, the V gene TRBV27, with a possible D match to TRBD2 (5 bases). The CDR3 consists of 12 residues. V was shortened by 5 bases and J by 9 bases, with 11 bases between the two germline ends. The germline gives CDR1 MNHEY, CDR2 SMNVEV (reference sequence). The CDR3 here is CASSERAREQFF. CDR3 nucleotides: TGTGCCAGCAGTGAGAGGGCTCGTGAGCAGTTCTTC.

The rearrangement joins TRBV18 to TRBJ1-6, with no clear D. The CDR3 has 13 residues. Trimming shortened V by 6 bases and J by 7 bases, and 10 bases separated the two germline ends. Germline V gene sequence: CDR1 KGHSH, CDR2 LQKENI. CDR3: CASSQAPNSPLHF. The CDR3 DNA follows: TGTGCCAGCTCGCAGGCGCCAAATTCACCCCTCCACTTT.

The J gene is TRBJ1-2, the V gene TRBV19; D is perhaps TRBD1 (5 bases). Per the germline V gene, CDR1 is LNHDA and CDR2 is SQIVND (reference sequence). CDR3 length: 12 residues. The ends were cut back, 4 bases at V and 8 bases at J, with 11 bases in the middle. The CDR3 spells CASSTGVGGYTF. The DNA of the CDR3 is TGTGCCAGTAGTACGGGGGTCGGGGGCTACACCTTC.

This chain uses TRBV7-9 with TRBJ2-4; D uncertain. The CDR3 sequence is 17 residues long. The V gene's germline CDR1 is SEHNR and CDR2 FQNEAQ (reference sequence). The germline V and J ends were trimmed by 5 bases and 1 base, with 18 bases remaining between them. The CDR3 sequence is CASSPPGLSAAKNIQYF. CDR3 bases: TGTGCCAGCAGCCCCCCCGGTTTAAGCGCTGCCAAAAACATTCAGTACTTC.

This clone was seen a single time. The V call is TRBV19, the J call TRBJ1-1; unclear D gene. Between the trimmed V and J ends, which lost 5 bases and 1 base, there was a span of 11 bases. This CDR3 region has 14 residues. CDR1 is LNHDA and CDR2 is SQIVND in the germline V gene (reference sequence). Here the CDR3 DNA reads TGTGCCAGTAGTCTGGGGAGCGGGAACACTGAAGCTTTCTTT. This sequence encodes CASSLGSGNTEAFF.

J is TRBJ1-1 and V is TRBV25-1; 7 bases map to TRBD1. Per the germline V gene, CDR1 is MGHDK and CDR2 is SYGVNS. The J segment lost 8 bases and the V segment lost 1 base, leaving 4 bases of the junction unmatched. This CDR3 is 13 amino acids long. CDR3 in amino acids: CASSESGGPEAFF. The CDR3, as DNA: TGTGCCAGCAGTGAATCAGGGGGGCCCGAAGCTTTCTTT. Full variable domain (rest looked up from reference TRBV25-1 and TRBJ1-1): EADIYQTPRYLVIGTGKKITLECSQTMGHDKMYWYQQDPGMELHLIHYSYGVNSTEKGDLSSESTVSRIRTEHFPLTLESARPSHTSQYLCASSESGGPEAFFGQGTRLTVV.

V gene TRBV28 combines with J gene TRBJ1-1; D remains unclear. Looked up from germline, CDR1 is MDHEN and CDR2 is SYDVKM. The V end was cut by 6 bases, the J end by 1 base, with 12 bases between. The CDR3 loop spans 14 amino acids. DNA of the CDR3: TGTGCCAGCAGCTACTCTAAGGGGAACACTGAAGCTTTCTTT. Amino acids: CASSYSKGNTEAFF. The variable domain in full, with the rest retrieved from reference TRBV28 and TRBJ1-1, is DVKVTQSSRYLVKRTGEKVFLECVQDMDHENMFWYRQDPGLGLRLIYFSYDVKMKEKGDIPEGYSVSREKKERFSLILESASTNQTSMYLCASSYSKGNTEAFFGQGTRLTVV.

The chain links TRBV30 to TRBJ2-3, with D perhaps TRBD2 (6 bases). Trimming removed 2 bases from V and 5 bases from J, with 8 bases in between. The germline V gene encodes CDR1 GTSNPN and CDR2 SVGIG (reference sequence). The CDR3 is 12 residues long. DNA for the CDR3: TGTGCCTGGAGTAAAGCGGGAGATACGCAGTATTTT. Protein product: CAWSKAGDTQYF. The full variable domain, completed using reference TRBV30 and TRBJ2-3, is SQTIHQWPATLVQPVGSPLSLECTVEGTSNPNLYWYRQAAGRGLQLLFYSVGIGQISSEVPQNLSASRPQDRQFILSSKKLLLSDSGFYLCAWSKAGDTQYFGPGTRLTVL.

This sequence joins TRBV19 and TRBJ2-1; TRBD2 is a possible D gene (6 bases). The CDR3 is 15 residues long. Deletions cut 5 bases from V and 4 bases from J, with 15 bases between. Germline V gives CDR1 LNHDA, CDR2 SQIVND (reference sequence). The CDR3 spells CASSSSERTYNEQFF. In nucleotides, the CDR3 is TGTGCCAGTAGTTCTAGCGAGAGAACATACAATGAGCAGTTCTTC.

The genes are TRBV30 and TRBJ2-3; perhaps TRBD2 as D (6 bases). The V end lost 0 bases, the J end lost 3 bases, and 7 bases lay between the germline ends. The CDR3 has 13 amino acids. CDR1 and CDR2 from the germline V gene are GTSNPN and SVGIG (reference sequence). The CDR3 is CAWSVSGTDTQYF. The DNA of the CDR3 is TGTGCCTGGAGTGTCAGCGGGACAGATACGCAGTATTTT.

The rearrangement joins TRBV4-3 to TRBJ2-7, with TRBD2 identical over 8 bases. This CDR3 spans 17 amino acids. The germline V gene encodes CDR1 LGHNA and CDR2 YSLEER. Trimming at V came to 1 base and at J to 1 base, leaving 9 bases not matched to a gene. The CDR3 spells CASSQGAAGGFSYEQYF. In DNA, the CDR3 is TGCGCCAGCAGCCAAGGGGCGGCGGGGGGCTTTTCCTACGAGCAGTACTTC.

This chain connects TRBV5-1 to TRBJ1-2; D gene ambiguous. Trimming stripped 4 bases from V and 8 bases from J, with 9 bases between. Germline lookup yields CDR1 SGHRS and CDR2 YFSETQ. The CDR3 has 11 amino acids. In DNA form, the CDR3 reads TGCGCCAGCAGCCCGGGTTTCGGCTACACCTTC. Translating it yields CASSPGFGYTF.

Points on this clone: The junction departs from the called germline gene at one end, perhaps through a read error. CDR3 region: CASSVRAPYNEQFF. DNA of the CDR3: TGCGCCAGTAGTGTAAGGGCCCCCTACAATGAGCAGTTCTTC. The chain combines TRBV10-2 with TRBJ2-1; D remains ambiguous. The germline CDR1 and CDR2 sequences are WSHSY and SAAADI. The CDR3 totals 14 residues.

The genes are TRBV27 and TRBJ2-2; D is undetermined. There are 16 residues in the CDR3. Germline-derived CDR1 and CDR2 are MNHEY and SMNVEV (reference sequence). The V end lost 0 bases, the J end lost 0 bases, and 8 bases lay between the germline ends. The CDR3 sequence: CASSLSIETNTGELFF. As DNA, the CDR3 is TGTGCCAGCAGTTTATCGATAGAGACGAACACCGGGGAGCTGTTTTTT.

This clone was detected only once. The V call is TRBV19, the J call TRBJ2-1, with 7 bases that match TRBD1. With 5 bases clipped from V and 6 bases from J, the junction kept 4 bases outside the gene matches. Germline V lookup: CDR1 LNHDA, CDR2 SQIVND (reference sequence). The CDR3 contains 13 residues. The DNA for the CDR3 is TGTGCCAGTAGTCGGGGACAGCTCAATGAGCAGTTCTTC. Translated: CASSRGQLNEQFF.

The V call is TRBV30, the J call TRBJ1-5; a weak D match, TRBD1 (6 bases). Trimming cost V 1 base and J 1 base, with 11 bases left between them. The CDR3 contains 15 residues. Germline CDR1 and CDR2: GTSNPN and SVGIG (reference sequence). CDR3 coding DNA: TGTGCCTGGAGTGCCAGGGGTGGGAGCAATCAGCCCCAGCATTTT. Its protein product is CAWSARGGSNQPQHF. Using reference TRBV30 and TRBJ1-5 for the parts outside the CDR3, the full variable domain is SQTIHQWPATLVQPVGSPLSLECTVEGTSNPNLYWYRQAAGRGLQLLFYSVGIGQISSEVPQNLSASRPQDRQFILSSKKLLLSDSGFYLCAWSARGGSNQPQHFGDGTRLSIL.

The chain carries TRBV6-5 and TRBJ2-3, with D uncertain. The CDR3 has 13 residues. Trimming removed 3 bases from V and 1 base from J, with 5 bases in between. CDR1 MNHEY and CDR2 SVGAGI come from the germline V gene. The CDR3 sequence is CASSYRGTDTQYF. CDR3 DNA: TGTGCCAGCAGTTATCGGGGCACAGATACGCAGTATTTT.

The J gene is TRBJ1-2, the V gene TRBV2, with D possibly matching TRBD1 (5 bases). The CDR3 contains 12 residues. Germline-derived CDR1 and CDR2 are SNHLY and FYNNEI. V was trimmed by 6 bases and J by 6 bases, leaving 11 bases between them. The CDR3 bases are TGTGCCAGCAGGGGACCCGAGCATGGCTACACCTTC. This codes for CASRGPEHGYTF.

The chain employs TRBV2 and TRBJ2-1, with 13 bases fitting TRBD2. This CDR3 has 15 residues. V dropped 7 bases and J dropped 8; count of bases not matched to a gene: 8. CDR1 SNHLY and CDR2 FYNNEI come from the germline V gene. CDR3 sequence (DNA): TGTGCCAGCACGAGGAAGACTAGCGGGGGGTATGAGCAGTTCTTC. It is translated as CASTRKTSGGYEQFF. Together with reference TRBV2 and TRBJ2-1, the CDR3 gives the full variable domain: EPEVTQTPSHQVTQMGQEVILRCVPISNHLYFYWYRQILGQKVEFLVSFYNNEISEKSEIFDDQFSVERPDGSNFTLKIRSTKLEDSAMYFCASTRKTSGGYEQFFGPGTRLTVL.

The chain recombines TRBV5-1 with TRBJ1-5; 8 bases fit TRBD1. The length of the CDR3 is 15 residues. V lost 4 bases to trimming and J lost 5 bases; unmatched junction nucleotides: 8. Germline CDR1 SGHRS, CDR2 YFSETQ. CDR3 in DNA: TGCGCCAGCAGCCCTACGACAGGGGTAGATCAGCCCCAGCATTTT. Translation gives CASSPTTGVDQPQHF.